The rows below give T cell receptor beta chains drawn from one sample of a study of radiation and T cells in renal cell carcinoma. Clones were read by immunoSEQ multiplex PCR, and TCRdb kept only the in-frame ones, dropping some. The profile covers some 120,000 clones, with 88% appearing a single time and 4.5% to 7.5% taken by the ten largest. The sequencing here drew on blood, taken from a patient whose treatment included radiotherapy and nephrectomy. The receptors come from a woman in her 70s with renal cell carcinoma. Each CDR3 is given with its conserved first and last residue. The D gene is left open where the match is weak. Expanded clones are given a class, and other clones once, few, many or no size at all.

CDR3,DNA,size,J,D,V
CASSQDKAAASGNTIYF,TGTGCCAGCAGCCAAGATAAGGCGGCTGCCTCTGGAAACACCATATATTTT,-,TRBJ1-3,-,TRBV4-2
CASSPLPTPTGHSYEQYF,TGTGCCAGCTCACCGCTCCCTACTCCGACAGGGCACTCCTACGAGCAGTACTTC,-,TRBJ2-7,TRBD1,TRBV18
CASSPRAEPAYEQYF,TGTGCCAGCTCACCTCGGGCAGAGCCAGCCTACGAGCAGTACTTC,few,TRBJ2-7,-,TRBV18
CASSQDRRYEQYF,TGCGCCAGCAGCCAAGATCGCCGGTACGAGCAGTACTTC,-,TRBJ2-7,-,TRBV4-3
CASRRGYDETYEQYF,TGTGCCAGCAGGAGAGGATATGATGAAACCTACGAGCAGTACTTC,-,TRBJ2-7,-,TRBV6-1
CAQRDRNYEQYF,TGTGCCCAAAGGGACAGGAACTACGAGCAGTACTTC,-,TRBJ2-7,TRBD1,TRBV30
CASRMRGRAEAFF,TGTGCCAGCAGAATGCGGGGGAGGGCTGAAGCTTTCTTT,-,TRBJ1-1,-,TRBV7-2
CAQDRGDTQYF,TGTGCCCAAGACAGGGGAGATACGCAGTATTTT,-,TRBJ2-3,TRBD1,TRBV30
CASWTSGRYEQYF,TGTGCCAGTTGGACTAGCGGCCGCTACGAGCAGTACTTC,-,TRBJ2-7,TRBD2,TRBV6-1
CASSDRGRDQPQHF,TGTGCCAGCAGTGACAGGGGGCGCGATCAGCCCCAGCATTTT,-,TRBJ1-5,TRBD1,TRBV2
CASSSGLRQPQHF,TGTGCCAGCAGTTCTGGACTGCGTCAGCCCCAGCATTTT,-,TRBJ1-5,-,TRBV27
CASSLRGGSTDTQYF,TGTGCCAGCAGCTTACGCGGGGGGTCCACAGATACGCAGTATTTT,-,TRBJ2-3,TRBD2,TRBV7-2
CASRRTSGATDTQYF,TGTGCCAGCAGACGGACTAGCGGGGCTACAGATACGCAGTATTTT,-,TRBJ2-3,TRBD2,TRBV5-5